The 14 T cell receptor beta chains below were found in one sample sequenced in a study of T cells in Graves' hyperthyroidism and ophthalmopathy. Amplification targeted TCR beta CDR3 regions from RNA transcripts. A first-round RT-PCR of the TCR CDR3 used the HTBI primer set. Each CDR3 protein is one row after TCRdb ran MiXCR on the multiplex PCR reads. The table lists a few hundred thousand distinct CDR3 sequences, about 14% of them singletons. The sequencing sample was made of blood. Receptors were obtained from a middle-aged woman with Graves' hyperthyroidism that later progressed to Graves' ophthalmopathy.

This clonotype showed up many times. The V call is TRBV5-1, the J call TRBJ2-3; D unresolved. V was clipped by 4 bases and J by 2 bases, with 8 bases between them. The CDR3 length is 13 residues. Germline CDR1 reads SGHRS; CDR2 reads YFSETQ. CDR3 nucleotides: TGCGCCAGCAGCCGGACGGTCACAGATACGCAGTATTTT. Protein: CASSRTVTDTQYF.

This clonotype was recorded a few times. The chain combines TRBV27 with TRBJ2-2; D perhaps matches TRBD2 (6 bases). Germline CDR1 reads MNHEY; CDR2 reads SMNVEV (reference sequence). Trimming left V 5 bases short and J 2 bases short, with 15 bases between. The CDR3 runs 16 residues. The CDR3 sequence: CASSPIGTLNTGELFF. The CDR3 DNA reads TGTGCCAGCAGTCCCATAGGGACTCTTAACACCGGGGAGCTGTTTTTT.

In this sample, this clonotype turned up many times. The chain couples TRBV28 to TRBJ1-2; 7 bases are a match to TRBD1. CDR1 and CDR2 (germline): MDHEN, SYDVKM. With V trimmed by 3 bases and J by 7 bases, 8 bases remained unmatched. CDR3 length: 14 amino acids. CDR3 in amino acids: CASSFQQGSGGYTF. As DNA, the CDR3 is TGTGCCAGCAGTTTTCAACAGGGGAGCGGTGGCTACACCTTC.

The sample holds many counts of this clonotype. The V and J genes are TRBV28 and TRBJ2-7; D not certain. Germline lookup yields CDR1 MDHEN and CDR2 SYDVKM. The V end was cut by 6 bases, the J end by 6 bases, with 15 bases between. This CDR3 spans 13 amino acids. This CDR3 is CASRPIPSGEQYF. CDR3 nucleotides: TGTGCCAGCAGGCCCATACCGTCGGGCGAGCAGTACTTC.

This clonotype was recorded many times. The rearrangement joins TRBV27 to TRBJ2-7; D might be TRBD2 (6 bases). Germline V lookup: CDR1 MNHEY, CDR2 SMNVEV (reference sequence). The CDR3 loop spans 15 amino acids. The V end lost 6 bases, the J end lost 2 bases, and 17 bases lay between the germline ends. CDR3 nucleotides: TGTGCCAGCAGCCCCCTGATAGCGGTACCCTACGAGCAGTACTTC. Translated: CASSPLIAVPYEQYF.

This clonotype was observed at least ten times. The CDR3 is CASSFAGASYGNTIYF. CDR3 sequence (DNA): TGTGCCAGCAGTTTCGCGGGGGCTTCCTATGGAAACACCATATATTTT. The genes are TRBV12-3 or TRBV12-4 and TRBJ1-3; D might be TRBD1 (6 bases). Trimming took off 3 bases at V and 3 bases at J, with 15 bases between the two ends. The CDR3 is 16 amino acids.

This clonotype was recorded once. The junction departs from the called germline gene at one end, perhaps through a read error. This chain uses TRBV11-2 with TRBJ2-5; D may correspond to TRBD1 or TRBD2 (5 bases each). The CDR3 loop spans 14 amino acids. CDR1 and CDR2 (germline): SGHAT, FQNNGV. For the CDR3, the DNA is TGTGCCAGCACCTCTTTCGGGTTAGGGGAGACCCAGTACTTT. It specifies CASTSFGLGETQYF.

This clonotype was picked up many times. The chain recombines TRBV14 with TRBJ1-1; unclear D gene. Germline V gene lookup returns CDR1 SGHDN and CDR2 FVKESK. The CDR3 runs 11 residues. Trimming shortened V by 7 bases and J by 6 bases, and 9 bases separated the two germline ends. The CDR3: CASNRAAEAFF. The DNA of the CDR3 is TGTGCCAGCAATAGGGCCGCTGAAGCTTTCTTT.

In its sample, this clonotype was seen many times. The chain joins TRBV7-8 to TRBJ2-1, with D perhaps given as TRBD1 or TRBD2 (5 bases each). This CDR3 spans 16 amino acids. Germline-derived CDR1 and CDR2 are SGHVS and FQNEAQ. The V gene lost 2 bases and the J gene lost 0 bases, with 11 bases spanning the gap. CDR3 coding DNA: TGTGCCAGCAGCTTACATGGGGGAGTCTCCTACAATGAGCAGTTCTTC. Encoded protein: CASSLHGGVSYNEQFF.

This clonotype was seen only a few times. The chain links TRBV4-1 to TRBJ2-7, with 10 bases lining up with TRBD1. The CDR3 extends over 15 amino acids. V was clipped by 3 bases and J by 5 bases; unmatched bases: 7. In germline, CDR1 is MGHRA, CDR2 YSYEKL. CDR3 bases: TGCGCCAGCAGCCAGACGGGACAGGGGACGGACGAGCAGTACTTC. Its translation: CASSQTGQGTDEQYF.

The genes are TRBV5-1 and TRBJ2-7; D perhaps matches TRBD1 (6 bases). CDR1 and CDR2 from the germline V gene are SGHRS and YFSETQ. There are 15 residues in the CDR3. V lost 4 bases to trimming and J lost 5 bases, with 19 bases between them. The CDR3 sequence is CASSAGAGNCDEQYF. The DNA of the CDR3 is TGCGCCAGCAGCGCAGGGGCAGGGAACTGCGACGAGCAGTACTTC.

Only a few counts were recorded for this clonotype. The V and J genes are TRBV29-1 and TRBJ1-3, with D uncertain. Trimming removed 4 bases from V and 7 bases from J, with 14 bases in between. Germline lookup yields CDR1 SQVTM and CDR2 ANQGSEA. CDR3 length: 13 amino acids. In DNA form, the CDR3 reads TGCAGCGTTGCGGGAATTTACAGTAACACCATATATTTT. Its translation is CSVAGIYSNTIYF.

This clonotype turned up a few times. DNA for the CDR3: TGTGCCTGGAGTGGTGGCCTATCCTACGAGCAGTACTTC. It yields the protein CAWSGGLSYEQYF. The chain employs TRBV30 and TRBJ2-7; D gene ambiguous. Germline V gene sequence: CDR1 GTSNPN, CDR2 SVGIG (reference sequence). The CDR3 consists of 13 residues. V was pared by 1 base and J by 1 base, with 8 bases between.

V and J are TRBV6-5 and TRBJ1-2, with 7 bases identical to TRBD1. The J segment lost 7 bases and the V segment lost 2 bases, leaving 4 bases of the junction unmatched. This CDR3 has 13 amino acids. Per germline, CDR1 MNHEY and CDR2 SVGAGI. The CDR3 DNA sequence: TGTGCCAGCAGTTACCTACAGGGGTCTGGCTACACCTTC. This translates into CASSYLQGSGYTF.